This is a list of T cell receptor beta chains from one sample in a study of blood T cell repertoires in COVID-19. Method: immunoSEQ multiplex PCR; TCRdb's copy keeps in-frame clones and lacks some. The sample includes a few hundred thousand clones, 80% to 90% of them seen just once. Sequencing was done on a sample of peripheral blood. The receptor set was obtained from a woman in her forties or fifties with acute or convalescent COVID-19. The CDR3 runs from the conserved cysteine through the conserved F or W.

v_gene: TRBV7-2
CDR3aa: CASSRNSGGYNEQFF

v_gene: TRBV2
CDR3aa: CASSDREASYNEQFF

v_gene: TRBV6-4
CDR3aa: CASSRSLNEKLFF

v_gene: TRBV5-1
CDR3aa: CASSLGTGGADTGELFF

v_gene: TRBV6-5
CDR3aa: CASSLTVNTEAFF

v_gene: TRBV5-4
CDR3aa: CASSLGLGAPGYTF

v_gene: TRBV4-1
CDR3aa: CASSQVVRDRSKKGYGYTF

v_gene: TRBV3-1/TRBV3-2
CDR3aa: CASSHPLGQGNTEAFF

v_gene: TRBV7-9
CDR3aa: CASSLGRTVMNTEAFF

v_gene: TRBV9
CDR3aa: CASSAMRGGALTDTQYF

v_gene: TRBV5-1
CDR3aa: CASSLRLGTSDGYTF

v_gene: TRBV9
CDR3aa: CASTTGTSGSYEQFF

v_gene: TRBV6-5
CDR3aa: CASSRGGSREKLFF

v_gene: TRBV27
CDR3aa: CASSYTGRTYEQYF

v_gene: TRBV6-2/TRBV6-3
CDR3aa: CASSRWTDEQYF

v_gene: TRBV9
CDR3aa: CASSVGTSRNTIYF

v_gene: TRBV7-2
CDR3aa: CASSLNQPQHF

v_gene: TRBV7-8
CDR3aa: CASSRLAGETGELFF

v_gene: TRBV6-1
CDR3aa: CASSEATVTANYGYTF

v_gene: TRBV18
CDR3aa: CASSPSGARYQETQYF

v_gene: TRBV15
CDR3aa: CATSRDWRRDQETQYF

v_gene: TRBV19
CDR3aa: CASSMGQGVIETQYF

v_gene: TRBV4-1
CDR3aa: CASSHGLREGNQPQHF

v_gene: TRBV7-2
CDR3aa: CASSMPGQPQHF

v_gene: TRBV3-1/TRBV3-2
CDR3aa: CASSQDRRGEQFF

v_gene: TRBV5-1
CDR3aa: CASSFAQGSDNSPLHF

v_gene: TRBV27
CDR3aa: CASRTLGTEAFF

v_gene: TRBV6-2/TRBV6-3
CDR3aa: CASSPHGDSSYEQYF

v_gene: TRBV6-5
CDR3aa: CASRPGQGGSNEQFF

v_gene: TRBV6-5
CDR3aa: CASSIIAGSTDTQYF

v_gene: TRBV2
CDR3aa: CASSSRDFDPNTEAFF

v_gene: TRBV5-1
CDR3aa: CASSLAQSNYGYTF

v_gene: TRBV2
CDR3aa: CASSDRGPRYGYTF

v_gene: TRBV30
CDR3aa: CAWSFRDYGYTF

v_gene: TRBV6-5
CDR3aa: CASSYVGLDGYTF

v_gene: TRBV10-2
CDR3aa: CASITRQGGSDTQYF

v_gene: TRBV5-1
CDR3aa: CASSLVQGQETQYF

v_gene: TRBV3-1/TRBV3-2
CDR3aa: CASSQRHSNTEAFF

v_gene: TRBV3-1/TRBV3-2
CDR3aa: CASSQGGGNTIYF

v_gene: TRBV21-1
CDR3aa: CASSNCRPKRSYGYTF

v_gene: TRBV29-1
CDR3aa: CSVEESGRTANTGELFF

v_gene: TRBV11-3
CDR3aa: CASSSLGPLAGGGSEQFF